Below are 18 T cell receptor beta chains sequenced from a single sample in a study of Ad26.COV2.S vaccination and SARS-CoV-2 variants. Data came from immunoSEQ multiplex PCR; TCRdb stores just in-frame clones and leaves some out. The data contain hundreds of thousands of clones, roughly nine tenths of them singletons. Specified treatment: over 15 received Ad26.COV2.S at low or high dose, single or two shots; roughly 5 received placebo; per-sample allocation not given. Sampling took place 63 days after the first vaccine or placebo injection. Sequencing used peripheral blood, obtained in a trial of Ad26.COV2.S vaccine versus placebo. All receptors derive from a person aged 18-60 years who received the Ad26.COV2.S COVID-19 vaccine or a placebo.

V and J are TRBV12-3 or TRBV12-4 and TRBJ1-2; D is possibly TRBD1 (5 bases). The ends were cut back, 6 bases at V and 2 bases at J, with 10 bases in the middle. The CDR3 is made up of 13 amino acids. The CDR3 DNA sequence: TGTGCCAGCAGCTCGGGACGGAACTATGGCTACACCTTC. This encodes CASSSGRNYGYTF.

This sequence joins TRBV5-4 and TRBJ2-2; 9 bases agree with TRBD2. The V and J ends lost 3 bases and 0 bases, in that order; junction bases with no gene match: 3. The CDR3 is 16 amino acids. The germline gives CDR1 SGHNT, CDR2 YYREEE (reference sequence). CDR3 coding DNA: TGTGCCAGCAGCTCTATAGCGGGAGCGAACACCGGGGAGCTGTTTTTT. Its protein product is CASSSIAGANTGELFF.

This clone was seen only a few times. The chain couples TRBV2 to TRBJ1-5; TRBD1 agrees at 9 bases. In germline, CDR1 is SNHLY, CDR2 FYNNEI. The V segment lost 4 bases and the J segment 5 bases; nucleotides outside the gene matches: 3. The CDR3 loop spans 14 amino acids. CDR3 region: CASSARDRDQPQHF. The CDR3 coding sequence is TGTGCCAGCAGTGCCCGGGACAGGGATCAGCCCCAGCATTTT.

This clone showed up just once. This chain links TRBV9 with TRBJ2-7; TRBD1 might be the D (5 bases). The length of the CDR3 is 13 residues. Germline V gene lookup returns CDR1 SGDLS and CDR2 YYNGEE. The V end lost 4 bases, the J end lost 2 bases, and 10 bases lay between the germline ends. The CDR3 region has the DNA TGTGCCAGCAGCCCCAGGGCCACCTACGAGCAGTACTTC. Its protein product is CASSPRATYEQYF. Together with reference TRBV9 and TRBJ2-7, the CDR3 gives the full variable domain: DSGVTQTPKHLITATGQRVTLRCSPRSGDLSVYWYQQSLDQGLQFLIQYYNGEERAKGNILERFSAQQFPDLHSELNLSSLELGDSALYFCASSPRATYEQYFGPGTRLTVT.

J is TRBJ2-2 and V is TRBV11-2; 10 nucleotides align to TRBD1. Germline V gene data show CDR1 as SGHAT and CDR2 as FQNNGV. The J segment lost 5 bases and the V segment lost 3 bases, leaving 3 bases of the junction unmatched. This CDR3 contains 15 residues. The CDR3, as DNA: TGTGCCAGCAGCTTTGGGACAGGGGATACCGGGGAGCTGTTTTTT. Encoded protein: CASSFGTGDTGELFF.

This clone was seen only once. This rearrangement joins TRBV7-2 to TRBJ2-7; 7 bases fit TRBD1. Germline CDR1 is SGHTA and CDR2 is FQGNSA. CDR3 length equals 15 residues. V dropped 5 bases and J dropped 3; count of bases not matched to a gene: 10. CDR3 in DNA: TGTGCCAGCAGCCAACGACAGGGTGGACTCTACGAGCAGTACTTC. Translation gives CASSQRQGGLYEQYF.

V and J are TRBV6-1 and TRBJ2-2, with 7 bases lining up with TRBD1. Trimming cost V 3 bases and J 2 bases; bases outside gene matches: 9. The CDR3 is 17 amino acids. CDR1 and CDR2 (germline): MNHNS, SASEGT. The CDR3, as DNA: TGTGCCAGCAGTGATCCATGGACAGGCTATAACACCGGGGAGCTGTTTTTT. This codes for CASSDPWTGYNTGELFF.

The V gene is TRBV7-3, the J gene TRBJ2-5, with unresolved D. In germline, CDR1 is SGHTA, CDR2 FQGTGA. The CDR3 runs to 12 residues. Trimming removed 5 bases from V and 0 bases from J, with 4 bases in between. In DNA form, the CDR3 reads TGTGCCAGCAGCACCCACCAAGAGACCCAGTACTTC. Its protein product is CASSTHQETQYF.

The chain couples TRBV5-1 to TRBJ2-2; either TRBD1 or TRBD2 may fit D (5 bases each). Per the germline V gene, CDR1 is SGHRS and CDR2 is YFSETQ. The length of the CDR3 is 15 residues. V lost 1 base and J 3 bases, leaving 10 bases between the germline ends. DNA of the CDR3: TGCGCCAGCAGCTTGAGGCAGGGAGACACCGGGGAGCTGTTTTTT. Its translation: CASSLRQGDTGELFF. Full variable domain (remainder filled in from reference TRBV5-1 and TRBJ2-2): KAGVTQTPRYLIKTRGQQVTLSCSPISGHRSVSWYQQTPGQGLQFLFEYFSETQRNKGNFPGRFSGRQFSNSRSEMNVSTLELGDSALYLCASSLRQGDTGELFFGEGSRLTVL.

The V call is TRBV19, the J call TRBJ1-2, with TRBD1 matching 9 bases. Germline CDR1 is LNHDA and CDR2 is SQIVND (reference sequence). Losses at the gene ends were 5 bases for V and 0 bases for J; bases not matched to a gene: 13. There are 18 residues in the CDR3. The CDR3 nucleotides are TGTGCCAGTAGTTCAACCAGGGACAGGGCTAGAGCTAACTATGGCTACACCTTC. Protein: CASSSTRDRARANYGYTF.

The V call is TRBV7-9, the J call TRBJ2-5; D is undetermined. Germline assignment: CDR1 SEHNR and CDR2 FQNEAQ (reference sequence). The CDR3 totals 15 residues. V was pared by 5 bases and J by 5 bases, with 18 bases between. DNA of the CDR3: TGTGCCAGCAGCCGACTTGGGGTTAGTCGGGAGACCCAGTACTTC. Amino acids: CASSRLGVSRETQYF.

This chain uses TRBV6-5 with TRBJ1-2; D is ambiguous. The CDR3 has 14 amino acids. Trimming removed 0 bases from V and 2 bases from J, with 7 bases in between. The germline V gene encodes CDR1 MNHEY and CDR2 SVGAGI. CDR3 nucleotide sequence: TGTGCCAGCAGTTACTCGTTGAAGAACTATGGCTACACCTTC. The encoded protein is CASSYSLKNYGYTF.

The chain combines TRBV4-3 with TRBJ1-2; D is possibly TRBD1 (6 bases). Per the germline V gene, CDR1 is LGHNA and CDR2 is YSLEER. Trimming cost V 0 bases and J 13 bases, with 21 bases left between them. CDR3 length: 15 amino acids. As DNA, the CDR3 is TGCGCCAGCAGCCAAGACAGTGGGGGGGCGCGGGGTTGCACCTTC. It codes for CASSQDSGGARGCTF.

The rearrangement links TRBV6-5 to TRBJ2-1; D possibly corresponds to TRBD1 (6 bases). CDR3 length equals 13 residues. The germline CDR1 and CDR2 sequences are MNHEY and SVGAGI. Deletions cut 6 bases from V and 8 bases from J, with 14 bases between. The CDR3 DNA reads as TGTGCCAGCAGGATCAACCAGGGGCATGAGCAGTTCTTC. Residues: CASRINQGHEQFF.

The gene calls are TRBV5-6 and TRBJ2-1; possibly TRBD1 or TRBD2 for D (5 bases each). The CDR3 is made up of 14 amino acids. CDR1 and CDR2 from the germline V gene are SGHDT and YYEEEE. Trimming left V 4 bases short and J 5 bases short, with 13 bases between. CDR3 in amino acids: CASSRTGTHNEQFF. CDR3 DNA sequence: TGTGCCAGCAGCCGAACCGGGACGCACAATGAGCAGTTCTTC. The whole variable domain, filled in from reference TRBV5-6 and TRBJ2-1, reads DAGVTQSPTHLIKTRGQQVTLRCSPKSGHDTVSWYQQALGQGPQFIFQYYEEEERQRGNFPDRFSGHQFPNYSSELNVNALLLGDSALYLCASSRTGTHNEQFFGPGTRLTVL.

The chain has TRBV14 and TRBJ1-4, with 7 nucleotides matching TRBD1. In germline, CDR1 is SGHDN, CDR2 FVKESK. With V trimmed by 1 base and J by 7 bases, 6 bases remained unmatched. CDR3 length equals 15 residues. The CDR3 spells CASSQALNRGEKLFF. The CDR3 DNA is TGTGCCAGCAGCCAAGCTCTCAACAGGGGTGAAAAACTGTTTTTT.

The rearrangement links TRBV29-1 to TRBJ1-5; D is unclear. Trimming pared 4 bases from V and 6 bases from J, leaving 10 bases between. The length of the CDR3 is 12 residues. The germline V gene encodes CDR1 SQVTM and CDR2 ANQGSEA. The CDR3 sequence is CSVGYSFQPQHF. The CDR3 DNA follows: TGCAGCGTTGGGTATTCATTTCAGCCCCAGCATTTT.

The chain links TRBV18 to TRBJ2-7; D gene uncertain. Trimming removed 4 bases from V and 6 bases from J, with 16 bases in between. The CDR3 extends over 14 amino acids. Germline values: CDR1 KGHSH, CDR2 LQKENI. The CDR3 spells CASSLLGSIFEQYF. As DNA, the CDR3 is TGTGCCAGCTCACTGCTAGGGTCGATTTTCGAGCAGTACTTC.